The 6 T cell receptor beta chains given below trace back to one sample, sequenced in a study of blood T cell repertoires in COVID-19. Repertoires were generated with immunoSEQ multiplex PCR, while TCRdb's copy carries only in-frame clones and drops some. The sample has some 200,000 clones, around 82% seen once. Sequencing was performed on PBMCs or T cells enriched from blood (not recorded which). These receptors all come from a man aged 35 to 55 who had recovered from COVID-19.

V usage is TRBV29-1 and J usage is TRBJ2-5; the match to TRBD2 covers 9 bases. V shed 3 bases, J shed 13 bases, and the junction held 12 bases outside the gene matches. Germline lookup yields CDR1 SQVTM and CDR2 ANQGSEA. The CDR3 totals 13 residues. The CDR3 region is CSVESLAGLVWYF. The DNA for the CDR3 is TGCAGCGTTGAGTCCCTAGCGGGGTTGGTGTGGTACTTC.

The genes are TRBV30 and TRBJ2-5; D might be TRBD1 (6 bases). The germline V and J ends were trimmed by 0 bases and 4 bases, with 9 bases remaining between them. Germline CDR1 is GTSNPN and CDR2 is SVGIG (reference sequence). This CDR3 has 13 amino acids. CDR3 bases: TGTGCCTGGAGTGTATTGGGGGCAGAGACCCAGTACTTC. Its translation is CAWSVLGAETQYF.

The rearrangement joins TRBV5-5 to TRBJ1-2; 8 bases agree with TRBD1. The CDR3 loop spans 13 amino acids. Germline V gene lookup returns CDR1 SGHKS and CDR2 YYEKEE (reference sequence). The V and J ends lost 2 bases and 10 bases, in that order; junction bases with no gene match: 7. CDR3 sequence reads: CASSFLLDRAYTF. DNA of the CDR3: TGTGCCAGCAGCTTTTTATTGGACAGGGCCTACACCTTC.

This clone was seen more than once but under ten times. The J gene is TRBJ1-1, the V gene TRBV6-2 or TRBV6-3; D gene uncertain. Trimming removed 0 bases from V and 0 bases from J, with 8 bases in between. CDR1 MNHEY and CDR2 SVGEGT come from the germline V gene. The CDR3 extends over 15 amino acids. The CDR3 DNA sequence: TGTGCCAGCAGTTACTCGAGGTGGGTGAACACTGAAGCTTTCTTT. Translation gives CASSYSRWVNTEAFF.

The CDR3 DNA sequence: TGTGCCAGTAGTCCGACAAAGGTGGGCGAGCAGTACTTC. Translating gives CASSPTKVGEQYF. The chain carries TRBV19 and TRBJ2-7, with D hard to call. Germline CDR1 and CDR2: LNHDA and SQIVND (reference sequence). This CDR3 region has 13 residues. The ends were cut back, 5 bases at V and 6 bases at J, with 14 bases in the middle.

The V call is TRBV2, the J call TRBJ1-2; TRBD1 matches 9 bases. Germline CDR1 is SNHLY and CDR2 is FYNNEI. The CDR3 totals 14 residues. The J segment lost 7 bases and the V segment lost 2 bases, leaving 5 bases of the junction unmatched. In DNA, the CDR3 is TGTGCCAGCAGTGAACGCCGGGACAGGGTTGGCTACACCTTC. Amino acids: CASSERRDRVGYTF.